This T cell receptor (beta chain) comes out of a study of beta chain features in type 1 diabetes. The wider study: No patient-donor differences in age, gender, total cells or subset yield. The study examined 107,917,701 sorted cells across all samples. Study-wide results and caveats: Although PCR might favor shorter templates, it would do so equally in patients and controls. Patients showed naive, central memory and Treg TCRB repertoires that appeared more similar than those of healthy donors.

The CDR3 has 13 residues. V was shortened by 6 bases and J by 5 bases, with 14 bases between the two germline ends. Germline V lookup: CDR1 KGHSH, CDR2 LQKENI. Since all of the isolated RNA was reverse transcribed, expressed TCRB transcripts were what got sequenced. Method: immunoSEQ multiplex PCR; TCRdb's copy keeps in-frame clones and lacks some. The sample contains 350,000 or so clones, 15% to 20% of which appear only once. Notes on this clone: Its antigen is not known.

This chain links TRBV18 with TRBJ2-7; D possibly corresponds to TRBD1 (5 bases). The specimen sequenced was naive CD4+ T cells from blood. The clonotype was recovered from a woman aged 18 to 35 in good health. CDR3 in amino acids: CASSAGNIDEQYF. CDR3 in DNA: TGTGCCAGCTCGGCAGGGAATATCGACGAGCAGTACTTC.